This T cell receptor beta chain was observed in a study of T cell clonality in common variable immunodeficiency. The CVID group had over 12 females and about 30 males, mean age around 42. For at least one year, all CVID subjects received replacement immunoglobulin. CVID subjects were neither ill nor on immunomodulatory or immunosuppressive medication at sampling. V was pared by 6 bases and J by 1 base, with 7 bases of the junction left unmatched. In germline, CDR1 is SEHNR, CDR2 FQNEAQ (reference sequence). The CDR3 runs 15 residues. In its sample, this clone was seen many times. The antigen remains unidentified. The CDR3 end falls 3 residues outside the read, so it is completed with the germline J gene. Broader study findings: Compared with healthy controls, CVID subjects showed increased TCRbeta clonality, mostly in about a third. In common variable immunodeficiency, TCR beta chains reportedly carried fewer deletions and N-nucleotide insertions.

Assay used: immunoSEQ multiplex PCR; TCRdb lists only in-frame clones, some missing. This repertoire holds about 26,000 clones, and none appear only once. Sequenced sample: peripheral blood mononuclear cells. The J gene is TRBJ2-5, the V gene TRBV7-9, with 8 bases fitting TRBD1. This receptor was taken from a human donor with common variable immunodeficiency. This CDR3 reads CASSKGDRSQETQYF. The sequenced part of the CDR3 DNA is TGTGCCAGCAGTAAGGGGGACAGGAGCCAAGAGACC. Filled out from reference TRBV7-9 and TRBJ2-5, the complete variable domain reads DTGVSQNPRHKITKRGQNVTFRCDPISEHNRLYWYRQTLGQGPEFLTYFQNEAQLEKSRLLSDRFSAERPKGSFSTLEIQRTEQGDSAMYLCASSKGDRSQETQYFGPGTRLLVL.